This T cell receptor (beta chain) was identified in a study of T cell responses to AZD1222 COVID-19 vaccine. Some clones are missing from TCRdb's copy, which holds only in-frame ones; the method was immunoSEQ multiplex PCR. The repertoire consists of roughly 130,000 clones, with 85% to 90% occurring once and the leading ten covering about 12%. The V gene end was trimmed by 9 bases and the J gene end by 5 bases; junction bases not matched to a gene: 4. The germline V gene has CDR1 SNHLY and CDR2 FYNNEI. The CDR3 loop spans 14 amino acids. Specimen: peripheral blood, collected on day 0 of AZD1222 vaccination. J is TRBJ2-2 and V is TRBV2; 12 bases align to TRBD2. The clonotype originates from an adult in good health. CDR3 residues: CASTTSGGTGELFF. The CDR3 DNA follows: TGTGCCAGTACGACTAGCGGGGGTACCGGGGAGCTGTTTTTT.